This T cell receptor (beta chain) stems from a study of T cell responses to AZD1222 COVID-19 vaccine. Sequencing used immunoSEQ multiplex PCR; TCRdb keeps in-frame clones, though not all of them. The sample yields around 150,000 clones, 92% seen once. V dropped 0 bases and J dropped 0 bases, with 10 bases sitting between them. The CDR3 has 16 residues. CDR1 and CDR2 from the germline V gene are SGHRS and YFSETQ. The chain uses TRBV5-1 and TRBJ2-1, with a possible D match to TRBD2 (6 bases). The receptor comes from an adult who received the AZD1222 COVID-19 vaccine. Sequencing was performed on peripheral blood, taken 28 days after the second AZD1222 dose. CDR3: CASSLVRGGSYNEQFF. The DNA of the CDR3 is TGCGCCAGCAGCTTGGTGCGGGGTGGCTCCTACAATGAGCAGTTCTTC.